This TCR beta chain was obtained from a study of CD8+ T cells in alopecia areata. General study results and limits: Whether baseline CD8+ expansion is linked to response remains uncertain, given a single nonresponder.

Comment on this clone: Its specificity is not known.

CDR1 and CDR2 from the germline V gene are LNHDA and SQIVND (reference sequence). The V and J ends lost 5 bases and 2 bases respectively, with 13 bases between them. This CDR3 spans 14 amino acids. Treatment reported: oral pan-JAK inhibitor, 5-10 mg twice daily. The authors extracted RNA and reverse transcribed it into cDNA as the sequencing template. The data were produced by immunoSEQ multiplex PCR, yet TCRdb's version contains in-frame clones alone and is incomplete. Here the sample spans 90,000 to 150,000 clones, more than 45% being singletons. The receptor's source is a human donor with alopecia areata. Sequencing was performed on CD4+ T cells sorted from blood, taken at week 4, from a patient treated with tofacitinib. The rearrangement uses TRBV19 and TRBJ2-7; tentatively, D is TRBD2 (5 bases). The CDR3 DNA is TGTGCCAGTAGTCCGAGGACTGAGACCTACGAGCAGTACTTC. Encoded protein: CASSPRTETYEQYF. Full variable domain (rest looked up from reference TRBV19 and TRBJ2-7): DGGITQSPKYLFRKEGQNVTLSCEQNLNHDAMYWYRQDPGQGLRLIYYSQIVNDFQKGDIAEGYSVSREKKESFPLTVTSAQKNPTAFYLCASSPRTETYEQYFGPGTRLTVT.